These 27 T cell receptor beta chains were all obtained from the same sample, sequenced in a study of blood T cell repertoires in COVID-19. Data came from immunoSEQ multiplex PCR; TCRdb stores just in-frame clones and leaves some out. The sample yields some 200,000 clones, around 83% seen once. Specimen: peripheral blood. These receptors all stem from a man in his fifties with active or convalescent COVID-19.

This chain links TRBV11-1 with TRBJ2-2, with 9 bases aligning to TRBD1. Germline assignment: CDR1 SGHAT and CDR2 FQDESV (reference sequence). The CDR3 consists of 17 residues. The V segment lost 0 bases and the J segment 3 bases; nucleotides outside the gene matches: 5. This chain's CDR3 is CASSLAGGQGDTGELFF. The CDR3 region has the DNA TGTGCCAGCAGCTTAGCTGGGGGACAGGGAGACACCGGGGAGCTGTTTTTT.

The V call is TRBV7-6, the J call TRBJ2-7; D gene unclear. CDR1 and CDR2 from the germline V gene are SGHVS and FNYEAQ. CDR3 length: 12 residues. Trimming stripped 4 bases from V and 6 bases from J, with 10 bases between. The CDR3 DNA follows: TGTGCCAGCAGCTCGACGGGTAGCGAGCAGTACTTC. Translation: CASSSTGSEQYF.

DNA for the CDR3: TGTGCCACATTGAGGACTAGTCGTAGCTCCTACGAGCAGTACTTC. It is translated as CATLRTSRSSYEQYF. The V and J genes are TRBV9 and TRBJ2-7; 7 bases agree with TRBD2. V shed 9 bases and J 0 bases; nucleotides not matched to a gene: 12. The CDR3 contains 15 residues. Looked up from germline, CDR1 is SGDLS and CDR2 is YYNGEE. Full variable domain (outside the CDR3, taken from reference TRBV9 and TRBJ2-7): DSGVTQTPKHLITATGQRVTLRCSPRSGDLSVYWYQQSLDQGLQFLIQYYNGEERAKGNILERFSAQQFPDLHSELNLSSLELGDSALYFCATLRTSRSSYEQYFGPGTRLTVT.

This chain uses TRBV28 with TRBJ2-3, with D maybe TRBD2 (7 bases). Trimming removed 4 bases from V and 4 bases from J, with 18 bases in between. This CDR3 comprises 16 residues. Germline CDR1 is MDHEN and CDR2 is SYDVKM. The CDR3 region has the DNA TGTGCCAGCAGTTCCGAAAAGGGGGAGGGAGCAGATACGCAGTATTTT. Encoded protein: CASSSEKGEGADTQYF.

The chain links TRBV29-1 to TRBJ2-5; D perhaps matches TRBD2 (6 bases). V lost 6 bases and J lost 0, with 11 bases in between. The germline CDR1 and CDR2 sequences are SQVTM and ANQGSEA. There are 13 residues in the CDR3. CDR3 nucleotide sequence: TGCAGCGTCCGTCGGGGGTACCAAGAGACCCAGTACTTC. Translating it yields CSVRRGYQETQYF.

The chain links TRBV18 to TRBJ1-3; 11 bases agree with TRBD1. Per the germline V gene, CDR1 is KGHSH and CDR2 is LQKENI. The CDR3 covers 18 residues. Trimming cost V 3 bases and J 0 bases; bases outside gene matches: 7. In nucleotides, the CDR3 is TGTGCCAGCTCACCCTCCGGACAGGGGGCTTTCTCTGGAAACACCATATATTTT. Residues: CASSPSGQGAFSGNTIYF.

V gene TRBV7-2 combines with J gene TRBJ1-1, with 8 bases matching TRBD1. The CDR3 loop spans 14 amino acids. Germline loops: CDR1 SGHTA, CDR2 FQGNSA. V gave up 4 bases and J gave up 3 bases; unmatched junction bases: 4. In DNA, the CDR3 is TGTGCCAGCAGCTCAGGGGGCAGGCACACTGAAGCTTTCTTT. Translating it yields CASSSGGRHTEAFF.

The chain couples TRBV6-5 to TRBJ1-5; D unclear. The length of the CDR3 is 11 residues. The V gene's germline CDR1 is MNHEY and CDR2 SVGAGI. The germline V and J ends were trimmed by 4 bases and 4 bases, with 2 bases remaining between them. The CDR3 spells CASSSNQPQHF. As DNA, the CDR3 is TGTGCCAGCAGTTCTAATCAGCCCCAGCATTTT.

This rearrangement joins TRBV13 to TRBJ1-2, with a possible D match to TRBD1 (5 bases). Germline-derived CDR1 and CDR2 are PRHDT and FYEKMQ (reference sequence). The ends were cut back, 0 bases at V and 3 bases at J, with 5 bases in the middle. The CDR3 is 13 amino acids. The CDR3 nucleotides read TGTGCCAGCAGCTTAGGAGGGGACTATGGCTACACCTTC. Protein sequence: CASSLGGDYGYTF.

V usage is TRBV24-1 and J usage is TRBJ2-3; 8 bases are shared with TRBD2. Per germline, CDR1 KGHDR and CDR2 SFDVKD. J was trimmed by 4 bases and V by 6 bases; bases with no gene match: 8. CDR3 size: 15 residues. The CDR3 DNA is TGTGCCACCAGTCTGGGCGGGGGGACTCCAGATACGCAGTATTTT. Protein product: CATSLGGGTPDTQYF.

This clone was picked up one time. V gene TRBV7-7 combines with J gene TRBJ2-1, with 12 bases lining up with TRBD2. This CDR3 region has 16 residues. Losses at the gene ends were 5 bases for V and 2 bases for J; bases not matched to a gene: 4. Per the germline V gene, CDR1 is SSHAT and CDR2 is FNYEAQ (reference sequence). The CDR3 loop is CASSPRLAGAYNEQFF. CDR3 in DNA: TGTGCCAGCAGCCCCCGACTAGCGGGAGCCTACAATGAGCAGTTCTTC.

This clone was observed once. The V gene is TRBV7-9, the J gene TRBJ2-1; TRBD2 agrees at 13 bases. CDR3 length equals 15 residues. Germline CDR1 and CDR2: SEHNR and FQNEAQ (reference sequence). J gave up 4 bases and V 5 bases, and 2 bases lay outside the gene matches. The CDR3 loop is CASSTGLAGYNEQFF. In nucleotides, the CDR3 is TGTGCCAGCAGCACGGGACTAGCGGGGTACAATGAGCAGTTCTTC.

The gene calls are TRBV10-2 and TRBJ2-3; TRBD2 matches 8 bases. Per the germline V gene, CDR1 is WSHSY and CDR2 is SAAADI. V gave up 3 bases and J gave up 2 bases; unmatched junction bases: 4. This CDR3 is built from 15 residues. The CDR3 sequence is CASSDRGGYTDTQYF. CDR3 DNA sequence: TGCGCCAGCAGTGATCGGGGGGGGTACACAGATACGCAGTATTTT.

The rearrangement links TRBV28 to TRBJ2-5; 10 bases are a match to TRBD2. CDR3 length: 12 residues. V lost 6 bases, J lost 5 bases, and 0 bases stayed unmatched. CDR1 and CDR2 (germline): MDHEN, SYDVKM. Here the CDR3 reads CASRLAGETQYF. The CDR3 bases are TGTGCCAGCAGACTAGCGGGGGAGACCCAGTACTTC.

The chain recombines TRBV7-9 with TRBJ2-7; D gene unclear. Germline V gives CDR1 SEHNR, CDR2 FQNEAQ (reference sequence). The CDR3 has 13 residues. The germline V and J ends were trimmed by 4 bases and 1 base, with 8 bases remaining between them. Here the CDR3 DNA reads TGTGCCAGCAGCTCTACAGTGTCCTACGAGCAGTACTTC. As protein: CASSSTVSYEQYF. The variable domain in full, completed from reference TRBV7-9 and TRBJ2-7, reads DTGVSQNPRHKITKRGQNVTFRCDPISEHNRLYWYRQTLGQGPEFLTYFQNEAQLEKSRLLSDRFSAERPKGSFSTLEIQRTEQGDSAMYLCASSSTVSYEQYFGPGTRLTVT.

The chain carries TRBV5-1 and TRBJ2-2, with D tentatively TRBD1 (5 bases). The V and J ends lost 6 bases and 0 bases respectively, with 12 bases between them. From germline, CDR1 is SGHRS and CDR2 YFSETQ. This CDR3 has 15 amino acids. In nucleotides, the CDR3 is TGCGCCAGCACCGCCGACAGAGCGAACACCGGGGAGCTGTTTTTT. Its translation is CASTADRANTGELFF.

This clone was detected only a few times. The sample carries other DNA sequences with the same CDR3. The chain combines TRBV11-2 with TRBJ1-2; D not resolved. There are 12 residues in the CDR3. Germline V gene data show CDR1 as SGHAT and CDR2 as FQNNGV. V was pared by 5 bases and J by 4 bases, with 8 bases between. For the CDR3, the DNA is TGTGCCAGCAGCCCCGAGGGCTATGGCTACACCTTC. Protein: CASSPEGYGYTF.

The J gene is TRBJ1-2, the V gene TRBV28, with D possibly being TRBD1 (6 bases). Germline V CDR1 and CDR2: MDHEN, SYDVKM. CDR3 length equals 15 residues. Trimming removed 2 bases at V and 8 bases at J, with 18 bases between. CDR3: CASSLESTGVFGYTF. The CDR3 DNA reads TGTGCCAGCAGTTTAGAATCGACAGGAGTGTTCGGCTACACCTTC.

The V call is TRBV7-9, the J call TRBJ2-1; D is unresolved. The CDR3 is 13 amino acids. V was pared by 4 bases and J by 0 bases, with 4 bases between. Per germline, CDR1 SEHNR and CDR2 FQNEAQ (reference sequence). The CDR3 DNA reads as TGTGCCAGCAGCTCGAGCTCCTACAATGAGCAGTTCTTC. Its protein is CASSSSSYNEQFF.

The genes are TRBV3-1 (or the pseudogene TRBV3-2) and TRBJ2-5; D is perhaps TRBD1 (5 bases). In germline, CDR1 is LGHDT, CDR2 YNNKEL (reference sequence). V shed 1 base and J shed 5 bases, with 8 bases lying between them. This CDR3 has 13 amino acids. The CDR3 is CASSQGGRETQYF. The CDR3, as DNA: TGTGCCAGCAGCCAAGGGGGCAGGGAGACCCAGTACTTC.

The V gene is TRBV5-4, the J gene TRBJ1-6; D is perhaps TRBD1 (5 bases). Germline V gene lookup returns CDR1 SGHNT and CDR2 YYREEE (reference sequence). V was shortened by 2 bases and J by 6 bases, with 9 bases between the two germline ends. The CDR3 is 14 amino acids. The CDR3, as DNA: TGTGCCAGCAGCTTAGGGGCCTTTAATTCACCCCTCCACTTT. Translating it yields CASSLGAFNSPLHF.

On this clone itself: An end of the junction does not agree with germline; a read error may underlie this. V and J are TRBV18 and TRBJ2-3; D unresolved. This CDR3 is built from 13 residues. The germline gives CDR1 KGHSH, CDR2 LQKENI. CDR3 nucleotides: TGCCGCACAGTTCACTCTAGCACAGATACGCAGTATTTT. It specifies CRTVHSSTDTQYF.

The chain uses TRBV5-1 and TRBJ1-2; perhaps TRBD1 as D (6 bases). With 7 bases removed from V and 2 bases from J, the gap between germline ends came to 18 bases. The CDR3 has 15 amino acids. Germline V lookup: CDR1 SGHRS, CDR2 YFSETQ. The CDR3 bases are TGCGCCAGCCAGCTTGGGGGGGCCCAAAACTATGGCTACACCTTC. Its translation is CASQLGGAQNYGYTF.

V gene TRBV5-1 combines with J gene TRBJ2-3, with D possibly being TRBD1 (6 bases). Trimming removed 4 bases from V and 5 bases from J, with 14 bases in between. CDR1 is SGHRS and CDR2 is YFSETQ in the germline V gene. This CDR3 is 14 amino acids long. CDR3 in DNA: TGCGCCAGCAGCCTAGGACAGTCGATAGATACGCAGTATTTT. It codes for CASSLGQSIDTQYF.

The chain is built from TRBV10-1 and TRBJ1-2; TRBD1 matches 8 bases. With 7 bases clipped from V and 3 bases from J, the junction kept 10 bases outside the gene matches. This CDR3 is 15 amino acids long. Germline V gene lookup returns CDR1 WNHNN and CDR2 SYGVQD (reference sequence). CDR3 coding DNA: TGCGCCAGCACTCCGCCCCAGGGGGCGGACTATGGCTACACCTTC. It encodes CASTPPQGADYGYTF.

The gene calls are TRBV4-2 and TRBJ2-5; possible D gene TRBD1, 6 bases. Per germline, CDR1 LGHNA and CDR2 YNFKEQ. The V end was cut by 0 bases, the J end by 10 bases, with 18 bases between. The CDR3 loop spans 15 amino acids. The CDR3: CASSQEGGQTRVQYF. The CDR3 DNA is TGTGCCAGCAGCCAAGAGGGTGGACAGACGAGGGTCCAGTACTTC.

The V and J genes are TRBV5-1 and TRBJ2-3; perhaps TRBD2 as D (7 bases). There are 14 residues in the CDR3. CDR1 and CDR2 (germline): SGHRS, YFSETQ. V lost 1 base, J lost 7 bases, and 13 bases lay in between. CDR3 residues: CASSLWGGLNTQYF. The CDR3, as DNA: TGCGCCAGCAGCTTGTGGGGGGGCCTAAATACGCAGTATTTT.